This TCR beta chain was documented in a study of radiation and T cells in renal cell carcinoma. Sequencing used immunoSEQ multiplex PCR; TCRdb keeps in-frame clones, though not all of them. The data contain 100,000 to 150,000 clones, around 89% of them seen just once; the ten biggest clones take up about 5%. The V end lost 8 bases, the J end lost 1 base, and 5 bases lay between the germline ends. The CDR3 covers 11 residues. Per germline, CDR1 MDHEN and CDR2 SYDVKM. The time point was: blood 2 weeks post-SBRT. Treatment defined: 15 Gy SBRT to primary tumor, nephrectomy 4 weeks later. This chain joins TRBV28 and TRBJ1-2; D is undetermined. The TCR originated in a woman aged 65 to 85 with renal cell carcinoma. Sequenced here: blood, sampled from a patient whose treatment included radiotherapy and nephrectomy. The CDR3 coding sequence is TGTGCCAGCGGGGTTAACTATGGCTACACCTTC. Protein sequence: CASGVNYGYTF.